This passage covers 13 T cell receptor beta chains from one sample sequenced in a study of regulatory T cells in long-lasting Graves disease. Library construction for TCR beta used iRepertoire HTBI primers and Arm-PCR of CDR3 regions. TCRdb recomputed calls from the multiplex PCR reads with MiXCR, one row per CDR3 protein. This sample has over 650,000 distinct CDR3 sequences, with about 30% found just once. Time point reported: persistent/refractory GD, antithyroid drugs over 5 years with positive TRAb. With RNA extracted from PBMCs as input, the TCR library was made. This sample comprised peripheral blood mononuclear cells (PBMCs), obtained when the disease was refractory, from a patient treated with antithyroid drugs. The receptors were sampled from a female donor with Graves disease.

This clonotype was observed a handful of times. This chain uses TRBV2 with TRBJ2-7, with TRBD2 identical over 10 bases. V lost 6 bases and J lost 6; bases outside the gene matches: 5. The CDR3 is 13 amino acids. Germline lookup yields CDR1 SNHLY and CDR2 FYNNEI. CDR3 nucleotides: TGTGCCAGCAGACTCACTAGCGGGGTCGAGCAGTACTTC. Protein sequence: CASRLTSGVEQYF.

This chain uses TRBV13 with TRBJ2-2, with D perhaps TRBD1 (8 bases). V lost 5 bases, J lost 6 bases, and 19 bases lay in between. Germline-derived CDR1 and CDR2 are PRHDT and FYEKMQ (reference sequence). The CDR3 contains 16 residues. CDR3 nucleotides: TGTGCCAGCAGCAGGACTAGGCCAGGGGGCGCCGGGGAGCTGTTTTTT. Amino acid sequence: CASSRTRPGGAGELFF.

The genes are TRBV7-2 and TRBJ1-1; 7 bases match TRBD1. V lost 2 bases and J lost 4; bases outside the gene matches: 4. Germline V gene lookup returns CDR1 SGHTA and CDR2 FQGNSA. CDR3 length: 14 residues. CDR3: CASSLRGGITEAFF. CDR3 nucleotides: TGTGCCAGCAGCTTAAGAGGGGGCATCACTGAAGCTTTCTTT. Together with reference TRBV7-2 and TRBJ1-1, the CDR3 gives the full variable domain: GAGVSQSPSNKVTEKGKDVELRCDPISGHTALYWYRQSLGQGLEFLIYFQGNSAPDKSGLPSDRFSAERTGGSVSTLTIQRTQQEDSAVYLCASSLRGGITEAFFGQGTRLTVV.

This clonotype has at least ten counts. V usage is TRBV28 and J usage is TRBJ1-5, with a possible D match to TRBD1 (5 bases). Between the trimmed V and J ends, which lost 4 bases and 3 bases, there was a span of 13 bases. The CDR3 loop spans 15 amino acids. CDR1 is MDHEN and CDR2 is SYDVKM in the germline V gene. In nucleotides, the CDR3 is TGTGCCAGCAGTTCGGCAGGGAGGTACAATCAGCCCCAGCATTTT. Its translation is CASSSAGRYNQPQHF.

This clonotype was picked up a small number of times. The chain recombines TRBV6-2 or TRBV6-3 with TRBJ1-4; D remains ambiguous. CDR3 length: 12 residues. V lost 2 bases and J lost 7, with 5 bases in between. The V gene's germline CDR1 is MNHEY and CDR2 SVGEGT. In DNA, the CDR3 is TGTGCCAGCAGTTACGGCGGTGAAAAACTGTTTTTT. Translated, it gives CASSYGGEKLFF.

In this sample, this clonotype turned up a few times. This sequence joins TRBV6-5 and TRBJ2-7; 7 bases are a match to TRBD2. Germline V gene lookup returns CDR1 MNHEY and CDR2 SVGAGI. The CDR3 spans 13 residues. V trimming: 2 bases; J trimming: 6 bases; junction bases outside the gene matches: 4. The CDR3 here is CASSYAGAPEQYF. As DNA, the CDR3 is TGTGCCAGCAGTTACGCGGGAGCCCCCGAGCAGTACTTC.

The table lists this clonotype with a few counts. The CDR3 region has the DNA TGTGCCAGCAGCTTATGGGGGCGCGTTTTAGAGACCCAGTACTTC. This encodes CASSLWGRVLETQYF. V and J are TRBV7-2 and TRBJ2-5; a weak D match, TRBD1 (6 bases). Germline V gene data show CDR1 as SGHTA and CDR2 as FQGNSA. The V end was cut by 2 bases, the J end by 4 bases, with 14 bases between. The CDR3 contains 15 residues. Drawing the rest from reference TRBV7-2 and TRBJ2-5, the complete variable domain is GAGVSQSPSNKVTEKGKDVELRCDPISGHTALYWYRQSLGQGLEFLIYFQGNSAPDKSGLPSDRFSAERTGGSVSTLTIQRTQQEDSAVYLCASSLWGRVLETQYFGPGTRLLVL.

This clonotype showed up just a few times. The chain links TRBV19 to TRBJ2-7, with 11 bases lining up with TRBD2. The CDR3 runs to 17 residues. The germline V gene has CDR1 LNHDA and CDR2 SQIVND (reference sequence). After removal of 5 bases from V and 3 bases from J, the junction contained 12 bases not matched to a gene. The CDR3 coding sequence is TGTGCCAGTAGTCCCCACGTACTAGCGGGAGATGGCTACGAGCAGTACTTC. Protein: CASSPHVLAGDGYEQYF.

This clonotype was seen once. This sequence joins TRBV2 and TRBJ1-2, with a weak D call TRBD1 (5 bases). The CDR3 has 16 residues. Trimming removed 8 bases at V and 4 bases at J, with 23 bases between. From germline, CDR1 is SNHLY and CDR2 FYNNEI. The CDR3 sequence is CASPRTRAGEGYGYTF. For the CDR3, the DNA is TGTGCCAGCCCGAGGACCAGGGCTGGGGAGGGCTATGGCTACACCTTC. The complete variable domain, with remaining parts taken from reference TRBV2 and TRBJ1-2, reads EPEVTQTPSHQVTQMGQEVILRCVPISNHLYFYWYRQILGQKVEFLVSFYNNEISEKSEIFDDQFSVERPDGSNFTLKIRSTKLEDSAMYFCASPRTRAGEGYGYTFGSGTRLTVV.

This sequence joins TRBV19 and TRBJ2-4; D might be TRBD2 (5 bases). From germline, CDR1 is LNHDA and CDR2 SQIVND (reference sequence). The length of the CDR3 is 17 residues. Trimming took 1 base from V and 0 from J, leaving 13 bases between them. The CDR3 reads CASSIGGYGGAKNIQYF. The CDR3 nucleotides read TGTGCCAGTAGTATAGGCGGGTACGGTGGAGCCAAAAACATTCAGTACTTC. The full variable domain, its missing parts supplied by reference TRBV19 and TRBJ2-4, is DGGITQSPKYLFRKEGQNVTLSCEQNLNHDAMYWYRQDPGQGLRLIYYSQIVNDFQKGDIAEGYSVSREKKESFPLTVTSAQKNPTAFYLCASSIGGYGGAKNIQYFGAGTRLSVL.

This clonotype turned up a few times. The chain combines TRBV30 with TRBJ1-2; D remains unclear. CDR1 is GTSNPN and CDR2 is SVGIG in the germline V gene (reference sequence). Trimming pared 4 bases from V and 2 bases from J, leaving 11 bases between. The CDR3 is 13 amino acids. CDR3 loop: CAWIPRRNYGYTF. CDR3 nucleotides: TGTGCCTGGATCCCGCGGAGAAACTATGGCTACACCTTC.

This rearrangement joins TRBV30 to TRBJ2-1; D possibly corresponds to TRBD2 (6 bases). The length of the CDR3 is 18 residues. Trimming took 5 bases from V and 8 from J, leaving 31 bases between them. Germline assignment: CDR1 GTSNPN and CDR2 SVGIG (reference sequence). This CDR3 reads CAWYIEGLLAQEGDEQFF. CDR3 DNA: TGTGCCTGGTACATTGAGGGACTTCTGGCGCAGGAAGGGGATGAGCAGTTCTTC.

This clonotype showed up just a few times. This rearrangement joins TRBV6-2 or TRBV6-3 to TRBJ2-7; 9 positions match TRBD2. Germline values: CDR1 MNHEY, CDR2 SVGEGT. Trimming removed 5 bases from V and 2 bases from J; junction bases left unmatched: 13. This CDR3 is built from 17 residues. CDR3 loop: CASSEAGGGVRAYEQYF. Written as DNA, the CDR3 is TGTGCCAGCAGTGAAGCGGGAGGTGGGGTTCGGGCCTACGAGCAGTACTTC.